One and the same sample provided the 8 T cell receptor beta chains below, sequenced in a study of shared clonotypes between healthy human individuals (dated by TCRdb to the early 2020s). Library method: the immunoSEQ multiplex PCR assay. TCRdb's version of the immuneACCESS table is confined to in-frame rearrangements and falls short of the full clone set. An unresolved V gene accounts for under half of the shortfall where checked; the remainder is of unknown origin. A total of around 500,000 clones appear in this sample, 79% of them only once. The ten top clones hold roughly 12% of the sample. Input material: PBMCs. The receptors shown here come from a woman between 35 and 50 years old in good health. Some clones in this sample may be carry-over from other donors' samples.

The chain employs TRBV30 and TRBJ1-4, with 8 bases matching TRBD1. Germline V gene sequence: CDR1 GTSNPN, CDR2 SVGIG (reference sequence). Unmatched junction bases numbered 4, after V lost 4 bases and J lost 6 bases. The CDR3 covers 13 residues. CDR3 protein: CAWTQGAYEKLFF. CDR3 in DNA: TGTGCCTGGACCCAGGGGGCCTATGAAAAACTGTTTTTT.

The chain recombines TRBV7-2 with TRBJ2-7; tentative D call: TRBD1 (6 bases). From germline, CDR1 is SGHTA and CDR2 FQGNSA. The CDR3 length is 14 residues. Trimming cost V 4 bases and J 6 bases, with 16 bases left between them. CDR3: CASSWDQGHSEQYF. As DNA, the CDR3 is TGTGCCAGCAGCTGGGACCAGGGGCACTCCGAGCAGTACTTC.

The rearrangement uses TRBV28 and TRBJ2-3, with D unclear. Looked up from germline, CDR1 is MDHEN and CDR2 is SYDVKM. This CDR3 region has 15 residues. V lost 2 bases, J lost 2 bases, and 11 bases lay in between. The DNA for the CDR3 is TGTGCCAGCAGTTTAAAGGGCCCTATCACAGATACGCAGTATTTT. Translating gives CASSLKGPITDTQYF.

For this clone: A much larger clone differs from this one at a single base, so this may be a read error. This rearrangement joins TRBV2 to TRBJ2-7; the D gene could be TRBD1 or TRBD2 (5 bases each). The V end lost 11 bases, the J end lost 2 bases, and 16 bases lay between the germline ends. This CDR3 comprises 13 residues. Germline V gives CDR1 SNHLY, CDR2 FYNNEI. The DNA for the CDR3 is TGTGCCGGTGGGGGACGGACGACCTACGAGCAGTACTTC. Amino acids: CAGGGRTTYEQYF.

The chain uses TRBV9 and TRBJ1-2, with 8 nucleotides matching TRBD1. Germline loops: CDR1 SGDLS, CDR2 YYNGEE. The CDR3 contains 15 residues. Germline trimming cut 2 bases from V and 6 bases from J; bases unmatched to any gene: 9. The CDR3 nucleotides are TGTGCCAGCAGCGTTCTCGGACAGGGTCTGCATGGCTACACCTTC. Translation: CASSVLGQGLHGYTF.

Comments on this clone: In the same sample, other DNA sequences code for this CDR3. CDR3 sequence: CASSPRDQETQYF. The CDR3 DNA reads TGTGCCAGCTCACCCAGGGATCAAGAGACCCAGTACTTC. The J gene is TRBJ2-5, the V gene TRBV18; D perhaps matches TRBD1 (5 bases). Trimming stripped 3 bases from V and 2 bases from J, with 7 bases between. This CDR3 has 13 amino acids. Germline-derived CDR1 and CDR2 are KGHSH and LQKENI. The whole variable domain, filled in from reference TRBV18 and TRBJ2-5, reads NAGVMQNPRHLVRRRGQEARLRCSPMKGHSHVYWYRQLPEEGLKFMVYLQKENIIDESGMPKERFSAEFPKEGPSILRIQQVVRGDSAAYFCASSPRDQETQYFGPGTRLLVL.

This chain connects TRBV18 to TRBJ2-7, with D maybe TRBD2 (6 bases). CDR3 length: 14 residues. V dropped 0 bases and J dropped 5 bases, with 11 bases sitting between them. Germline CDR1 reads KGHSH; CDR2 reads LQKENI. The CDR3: CASSPPEGLNEQYF. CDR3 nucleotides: TGTGCCAGCTCACCACCGGAGGGCCTCAACGAGCAGTACTTC.

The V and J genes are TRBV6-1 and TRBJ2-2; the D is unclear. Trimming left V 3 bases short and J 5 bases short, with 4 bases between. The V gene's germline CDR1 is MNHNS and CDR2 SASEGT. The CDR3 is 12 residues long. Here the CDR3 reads CASSEGTGELFF. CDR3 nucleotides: TGTGCCAGCAGTGAGGGAACCGGGGAGCTGTTTTTT.